This T cell receptor beta chain was recovered during a study of T cell changes during pregnancy in multiple sclerosis. With 7 bases clipped from V and 5 bases from J, the junction kept 5 bases outside the gene matches. The germline V gene has CDR1 ENHRY and CDR2 SYGVKD. The CDR3 spans 13 residues. Assay: immunoSEQ multiplex PCR; the TCRdb copy retains only in-frame clones and omits some. Of fewer than 95,000 clones listed, 92% are singletons. This clonotype was obtained from a female donor in good health, enrolled as a control in a pregnancy study. Source: peripheral blood, taken in the first trimester of pregnancy. This chain joins TRBV10-3 and TRBJ2-1; 7 bases match TRBD2. CDR3 sequence: CAITAGENNEQFF. Written as DNA, the CDR3 is TGTGCCATCACGGCGGGGGAGAACAATGAGCAGTTCTTC.